This TCR beta chain is drawn from a study of T cells in localized non-small cell lung cancer. The germline gives CDR1 SGHVS, CDR2 FQNEAQ. This CDR3 has 16 residues. J lost 3 bases, V lost 2 bases, and 8 bases had no gene match. Some clones are missing from TCRdb's copy, which holds only in-frame ones; the method was immunoSEQ multiplex PCR. The sample contains 30,000 to 45,000 clones, around nine tenths of which appear only once. The sequencing here drew on peripheral blood, taken before any cancer treatment. This receptor was obtained from a woman aged 40-69 years with stage I lung adenocarcinoma. The gene calls are TRBV7-8 and TRBJ2-7, with TRBD2 identical over 9 bases. CDR3 amino acids: CASSLRREGPHYEQYF. The CDR3 region has the DNA TGTGCCAGCAGCTTACGGCGGGAGGGCCCCCACTACGAGCAGTACTTC.